The TCR beta chain described here comes from a study of molecular identifiers for immune sequencing clone quantification. Study-wide background: For replicates, RNA isolated from approximately 22,000 or 94,000 naive CD8 cells was divided into five portions, of which four were sequenced.

Bulk libraries came from a prior protocol with listed TCR primers. TCRdb ran MiXCR on the PCR reads and lists one entry per CDR3 protein. The table records roughly 100,000 distinct CDR3 sequences, under 40% of them present only once. Concerning this clonotype: The antigen is unknown.

Germline trimming cut 5 bases from V and 0 bases from J; bases unmatched to any gene: 19. Germline V CDR1 and CDR2: SGHTA, FQGNSA. The CDR3 is 20 residues long. Study-level results: Effector cells kept over 99% of their molecules in clones above 20 RNA copies, while naive cells kept under 1% there. Spiked Jurkat TCR RNA equal to one cell could reportedly be picked out among 1 million or so naive cells.

Input material: naive CD8+ T cells from blood, with Jurkat cell RNA spiked in. Documented subset: FACS-sorted CD8+CD4-CCR7+CD45RA+ naive T cells. The sequence was collected from a human donor in good health. Some libraries in this study had Jurkat cell RNA spiked in. The chain uses TRBV7-2 and TRBJ2-3; 8 nucleotides align to TRBD2. CDR3 sequence: CASSPSIPLAGNPSTDTQYF. As DNA, the CDR3 is TGTGCCAGCAGCCCCTCGATTCCGCTAGCGGGTAACCCTAGCACAGATACGCAGTATTTT.